This T cell receptor beta chain was identified in a study of T cells in Graves' hyperthyroidism and ophthalmopathy. Study results and limitations: Among thyroid clonotypes expanded above 0.001, most also appeared in blood.

The cohort's ophthalmopathy patients, a group with duration under 3 months, had a Clinical Activity Score of at least 3 and a NOSPECS grade of at least 4. Exclusion of patients followed from uncontrolled infection, other autoimmune disease, pregnancy or lactation. There are a few counts of this clonotype. Its antigen is currently unknown. What was amplified from RNA transcripts were TCR beta CDR3 regions. HTBI primers were the set used in a first-round RT-PCR of the TCR CDR3. TCRdb re-called the multiplex PCR reads with MiXCR, one entry per CDR3 protein. The data contain some 320,000 distinct CDR3 sequences, roughly an eighth of them singletons. Input material: blood. The sequence was collected from a woman in her thirties or forties with Graves' ophthalmopathy.

This chain's CDR3 is CASSPVSGVSNYGYTF. DNA of the CDR3: TGTGCCAGCAGCCCAGTTTCGGGGGTTTCTAACTATGGCTACACCTTC. The J gene is TRBJ1-2, the V gene TRBV7-8, with D possibly TRBD1 on 5 matching bases. Looked up from germline, CDR1 is SGHVS and CDR2 is FQNEAQ. V was shortened by 5 bases and J by 0 bases, with 16 bases between the two germline ends. The CDR3 loop spans 16 amino acids.